This T cell receptor (beta chain) was observed in a study of human T cells and chemical hapten exposure (dated by TCRdb to the early 2020s). Regarding the study in general: Libraries were pooled for sequencing, and variation in per-sample TCR yields was attributed mainly to small differences in library volumes within the pool. Peripheral blood TCR repertoire changes were tracked in vivo in alopecia patients during primary and secondary sensitization to the hapten diphenylcyclopropenone (DPC). Each blood RNA sample was used to sequence both TCR alpha and TCR beta chains. Overall results and qualifications from the work: Repeated subsampling changed both the strength of the expansion versus patch-test correlation and the threshold at which the correlation became significant. DPC sensitization did not change how many TCRs were above 1 in 1000 frequency, and no evidence was found of alterations in global repertoire structure.

The sample's time point, from its label and the paper: healthy volunteer bleed at 6 weeks. Total RNA was isolated from unfractionated whole blood collected in Tempus Blood RNA tubes. Roughly 5 healthy volunteers served as TCR sequencing controls and were bled at day 0, 2 weeks and 6 weeks. Trimming costs V 0 bases and J 2 bases, and their ends lie 12 bases apart. From the cysteine through the phenylalanine, the CDR3 covers 15 amino acids. Of all the DNA, just the CDR3 is kept, 45 bases in frame from base 1. In the germline V gene (reference sequence), CDR1 corresponds to DFQATT and CDR2 to SNEGSKA. Turning to this clonotype: The specificity of this receptor is unknown. No much larger clone exists at a distance of one base, and base qualities are not known.

The library was prepared using RACE. Sequencing used a NextSeq 500. During library preparation, unique molecular identifiers were attached to individual cDNA molecules so that TCRs could be counted quantitatively and reproducibly. Per the authors' processing: Samples had a median of 95,638 TCRs, with a range from roughly 23,224 to 750,000. V, J and CDR3 annotation of the TCR reads was carried out using the Decombinator software suite. To make PS versus PT1 abundance plots, every sample was subsampled to the same number of TCRs (28,000). TCRs were defined as expanded if absent before sensitization and observed at least eight times at the 2-week time point. The public sequencing data were trimmed at Q25 with fastp and processed into clonotypes with MiXCR by TCRdb, which kept only in-frame beta chains. Identical CDR3 protein sequences are pooled into one entry, listed with their most common genes and DNA. TCRdb, rather than the study authors, made the V and J calls. The sample contains around 80,000 distinct CDR3 sequences, over 8.5% of them found a single time. Over 1.5% of the sample is in the top ten clones.

The V and J genes are TRBV20-1 and TRBJ2-3, with the D gene call left open. What was sequenced was whole blood. The clonotype was recovered from a male donor in good health. Some clones in this sample may be carry-over from other donors' samples. Read as DNA, the sequence is TGCAGTGCTAGAGATCAGAGACACCCCACAGATACGCAGTATTTT. Protein translation: CSARDQRHPTDTQYF.